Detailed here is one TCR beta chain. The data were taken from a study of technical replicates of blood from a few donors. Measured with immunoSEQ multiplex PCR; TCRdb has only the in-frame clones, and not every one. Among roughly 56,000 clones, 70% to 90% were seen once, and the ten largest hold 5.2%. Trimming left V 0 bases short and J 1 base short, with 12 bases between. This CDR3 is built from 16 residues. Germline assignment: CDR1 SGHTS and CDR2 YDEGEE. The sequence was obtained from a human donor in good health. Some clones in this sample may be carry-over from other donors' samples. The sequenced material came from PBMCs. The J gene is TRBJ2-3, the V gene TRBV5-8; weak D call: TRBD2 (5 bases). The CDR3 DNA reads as TGTGCCAGCAGCTTGGCCACGGACTTCCGCACAGATACGCAGTATTTT. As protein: CASSLATDFRTDTQYF.